This T cell receptor beta chain was sequenced in a study of OX40 agonist ivuxolimab in advanced cancers. In the study overall: Every patient in dose escalation had hepatocellular carcinoma, melanoma, renal cell or head and neck cancer.

Turning to this clone: The antigen is not known.

Repertoires were generated with immunoSEQ multiplex PCR, while TCRdb's copy carries only in-frame clones and drops some. Of about 62,000 clones in the sample, about 92% are singletons; the top ten hold about an eighth. Study-level results: In the expanded peripheral T cells, antigen specificity was never determined.

The CDR3 extends over 15 amino acids. In germline, CDR1 is MNHEY, CDR2 SMNVEV (reference sequence). J was trimmed by 4 bases and V by 0 bases; bases with no gene match: 1. The V gene is TRBV27, the J gene TRBJ2-1; TRBD2 matches 9 bases. The sequences come from CD4+ or CD8+ T cells sorted from blood, collected in a trial of the OX40 agonist ivuxolimab. The receptor was isolated from an adult with an advanced solid tumor such as melanoma, head and neck, liver or kidney cancer. The CDR3 reads CASSLSTSGYNEQFF. In nucleotides, the CDR3 is TGTGCCAGCAGTTTATCGACTAGCGGATACAATGAGCAGTTCTTC.